The 4 T cell receptor beta chains below all came from one sample that was sequenced in a study of monozygotic twins with inflammatory bowel disease. From its re-call of the 5' RACE reads, TCRdb lists each CDR3 protein once, without DNA. This table holds about 450,000 distinct CDR3 sequences. Sequenced input: blood. The origin of the receptors is a human donor with ulcerative colitis or Crohn's disease, or a healthy co-twin of an affected twin (not recorded which).

This chain joins TRBV20-1 and TRBJ1-1; checking the TCRdb D call of TRBD1 is not possible without DNA. Germline V gene lookup returns CDR1 DFQATT and CDR2 SNEGSKA (reference sequence). The CDR3 is 15 residues long. The chain's CDR3 is CSARDEDRAGTEAFF.

The J gene is TRBJ2-5, the V gene TRBV12-3 or TRBV12-4; TCRdb picks TRBD2, but there is no DNA to check that call. The CDR3 length is 13 residues. The chain's CDR3 is CASSSDWAGTQYF.

The V call is TRBV7-3, the J call TRBJ2-1; TCRdb reports TRBD2, a call that lacks DNA to check it against. Germline assignment: CDR1 SGHTA and CDR2 FQGTGA. The CDR3 loop spans 16 amino acids. The CDR3 loop is CASSRLAGGSYNEQFF.

This chain uses TRBV7-9 with TRBJ1-2; with no DNA, the TCRdb D assignment of TRBD1 cannot be verified. The CDR3 runs to 12 residues. Germline CDR1 SEHNR, CDR2 FQNEAQ (reference sequence). CDR3 protein: CASSPGQNGYTF. The complete variable domain, with remaining parts taken from reference TRBV7-9 and TRBJ1-2, reads DTGVSQNPRHKITKRGQNVTFRCDPISEHNRLYWYRQTLGQGPEFLTYFQNEAQLEKSRLLSDRFSAERPKGSFSTLEIQRTEQGDSAMYLCASSPGQNGYTFGSGTRLTVV.